The 3 T cell receptor beta chains below were found in one sample sequenced in a study of blood T cell repertoires in COVID-19. Sequenced by immunoSEQ multiplex PCR; TCRdb stores in-frame clones only, minus some. This table has some 130,000 clones, roughly 90% appearing once. The sequenced material came from peripheral blood. The receptors stem from a man in his fifties or sixties with active COVID-19.

In its sample, this clone was seen once. This chain uses TRBV19 with TRBJ2-7; D is uncertain. V lost 3 bases and J lost 6, with 18 bases in between. Per the germline V gene, CDR1 is LNHDA and CDR2 is SQIVND (reference sequence). The CDR3 is 15 residues long. CDR3 bases: TGTGCCAGTAGTATTGCTTACGGCGGCCATTCCGAGCAGTACTTC. Amino acids: CASSIAYGGHSEQYF.

This sequence joins TRBV5-1 and TRBJ2-7; D is undetermined. Germline-derived CDR1 and CDR2 are SGHRS and YFSETQ. There are 15 residues in the CDR3. The V end lost 0 bases, the J end lost 0 bases, and 10 bases lay between the germline ends. CDR3 nucleotide sequence: TGCGCCAGCAGCTTGGACGGTAGGAGCTCCTACGAGCAGTACTTC. Protein: CASSLDGRSSYEQYF. The full variable domain, in which reference TRBV5-1 and TRBJ2-7 provide the parts outside the CDR3, is KAGVTQTPRYLIKTRGQQVTLSCSPISGHRSVSWYQQTPGQGLQFLFEYFSETQRNKGNFPGRFSGRQFSNSRSEMNVSTLELGDSALYLCASSLDGRSSYEQYFGPGTRLTVT.

The chain combines TRBV5-4 with TRBJ2-1, with 11 bases lining up with TRBD2. The CDR3 consists of 17 residues. The germline V gene encodes CDR1 SGHNT and CDR2 YYREEE (reference sequence). V dropped 2 bases and J dropped 6; count of bases not matched to a gene: 10. The CDR3 loop is CASSFRLAGRVLNEQFF. CDR3 nucleotide sequence: TGTGCCAGCAGCTTCCGACTAGCGGGGCGGGTCCTCAATGAGCAGTTCTTC.